Given below is one TCR beta chain in context. Its antigen has not been determined. No base qualities exist here, and no much larger clone lies one base off it. Read against the paper, the sample's time point label means: about 28 days (+/-7) after the second vaccine dose. AZD1222 recipients given second doses at about 4 weeks or at about 12 weeks were pooled, since spike-specific TCR depth and breadth were not found to differ between the two schedules. Vaccinee samples came from UK trials COV001 and COV002, including a single-blind randomized controlled phase 2/3 trial of AZD1222 (ChAdOx1 nCoV-19) in healthy adults. For TCRbeta chain sequencing, PBMC samples from trial participants were taken at day 0 and at day 28 after the second dose. The CDR3 regions of human TCRbeta chains were subjected to immunosequencing. On the study's bioinformatics: TCRs in the repertoires were compared against a reference library of SARS-CoV-2-specific TCRs that had been generated with the MIRA antigen-specificity platform. Breadth meant the fraction of unique TCRs that were SARS-CoV-2-associated, whereas depth meant the fraction of total T cells that were SARS-CoV-2-associated. Using the MIRA data, each spike-specific TCR was assigned both to the spike region to which the TCR was reactive and to a CD4 or CD8 class. Log10-transformed breadth and depth values were compared by one-way ANOVA with Sidak's multiple comparisons tests. Held by TCRdb, this immuneACCESS table contains in-frame sequences only and omits some clones. Under half of the omission traces to an unresolved V gene where checked; the cause of the rest is unknown. V and J calls and clone size follow that table, whereas D and trimming were derived from the DNA. The sample table holds under 200,000 clones, of which about 91% were seen once. The ten most abundant clones make up 1% to 1.5% of the sample.

These data come from a study of T cell responses to AZD1222 COVID-19 vaccine (dated by TCRdb to the early 2020s). In terms of the full investigation: TCR sequencing covered 230 or so trial participants: 200 to 220 given two doses of AZD1222 and 26 given two doses of MenACWY control vaccine. Trial participants were enrolled by age into subgroups of 18-55, 56-69 and 70-plus years, and around 140, 26 and 57 TCR-sequenced participants, respectively, were included in these subgroups.

Findings and caveats that apply to the study as a whole: Because no day 14 peak-response samples were available, the repertoires could be characterized only after the peak T cell response. A significant rise in spike-specific TCR breadth and depth was observed after two AZD1222 doses relative to day 0 and relative to MenACWY recipients. Nearly half of unique spike-specific TCRs reportedly recognized epitopes outside regions mutated in the B.1.351 and B.1.1.7 variants. The whole spike protein was spanned by vaccine-associated CD4 TCRs, and dominant responses were seen in regions 160-218 and 743-854. The 56-69-year group was small, and its depth increase did not reach significance, likely because of low power. Participants were mostly white British, with more females than males. The authors suggested clonal diversity may have been underestimated. Conclusions about previously exposed vaccinees are limited, since just a handful of AZD1222 recipients were seropositive for SARS-CoV-2 at baseline.

V loses 1 base at its end and J loses 3 bases; junction bases beyond the gene matches: 3. The germline V gene supplies CDR1 MGHRA and CDR2 YSYEKL. The CDR3 goes from the cysteine to the phenylalanine over 14 residues. Here the CDR3 DNA is all that survives: 42 bases in frame from base 1. The clonotype comes from an adult who received the AZD1222 COVID-19 vaccine. The specimen was peripheral blood, collected 28 days after the second AZD1222 dose. This sequence uses TRBV4-1 and TRBJ2-7, with TRBD1 identical over 7 junction bases. The sequenced DNA: TGCGCCAGCAGCCAAGCGTCAGGGGGCTACGAGCAGTACTTC. This encodes CASSQASGGYEQYF.